This is a list of T cell receptor beta chains from one sample in a study of regulatory T cells in long-lasting Graves disease. One entry per CDR3 protein, called by TCRdb with MiXCR from the multiplex PCR reads. The sample holds about 540,000 distinct CDR3 sequences; approximately 13% are singletons and the top ten take roughly a tenth. The same data also went into a second study, on T cells in Graves' hyperthyroidism and ophthalmopathy.

The source material was peripheral blood mononuclear cells (PBMCs), sampled at new diagnosis, from a patient treated with antithyroid drugs. All receptors derive from a man aged 25-45 years with Graves disease. Both conserved end residues are part of each CDR3. A D gene is named only where the DNA matches it firmly. Size is stated for part of the rows, as once, few or many counts, or as a class when the clone is expanded.

V gene: TRBV12-3/TRBV12-4
D gene: TRBD2
J gene: TRBJ2-3
clone size: many
CDR3 protein: CASSFGGGADTQYF
CDR3 DNA: TGTGCCAGCAGTTTCGGGGGAGGGGCAGATACGCAGTATTTT

V gene: TRBV12-3/TRBV12-4
D gene: NA
J gene: TRBJ2-2
clone size: NA
CDR3 protein: CASSRGGGELLF
CDR3 DNA: TGTGCCAGCAGCCGAGGTGGCGGGGAGCTGCTTTTT

V gene: TRBV18
D gene: NA
J gene: TRBJ2-3
clone size: many
CDR3 protein: CASSPPIRGRTDTQYF
CDR3 DNA: TGTGCCAGCTCACCACCTATTCGGGGGAGGACAGATACGCAGTATTTT

V gene: TRBV11-1
D gene: NA
J gene: TRBJ1-1
clone size: many
CDR3 protein: CASSPGSRAEAFF
CDR3 DNA: TGTGCCAGCAGCCCCGGTTCCAGGGCTGAAGCTTTCTTT

V gene: TRBV6-1
D gene: NA
J gene: TRBJ1-1
clone size: many
CDR3 protein: CASQGIPMFRTEAFF
CDR3 DNA: TGTGCCAGTCAGGGAATCCCGATGTTTCGCACTGAAGCTTTCTTT

V gene: TRBV15
D gene: NA
J gene: TRBJ2-7
clone size: few
CDR3 protein: CATSLPSTSYEQYF
CDR3 DNA: TGTGCCACCAGCCTCCCCTCTACCTCCTACGAGCAGTACTTC

V gene: TRBV5-1
D gene: TRBD2
J gene: TRBJ2-3
clone size: many
CDR3 protein: CASSPGSGATTDTQYF
CDR3 DNA: TGCGCCAGCAGCCCTGGGAGCGGGGCTACCACAGATACGCAGTATTTT

V gene: TRBV6-1
D gene: NA
J gene: TRBJ1-3
clone size: NA
CDR3 protein: CASGAGSSGNTIYF
CDR3 DNA: TGTGCCAGCGGGGCAGGGAGCTCTGGAAACACCATATATTTT

V gene: TRBV2
D gene: TRBD1
J gene: TRBJ2-1
clone size: many
CDR3 protein: CASSQDRGAYNEQFF
CDR3 DNA: TGTGCCAGCAGTCAGGACAGGGGGGCCTACAATGAGCAGTTCTTC

V gene: TRBV13
D gene: TRBD1
J gene: TRBJ1-1
clone size: many
CDR3 protein: CASSSSTGAAGAFF
CDR3 DNA: TGTGCCAGCAGCTCCTCGACAGGGGCTGCGGGGGCTTTCTTT

V gene: TRBV20-1
D gene: NA
J gene: TRBJ2-7
clone size: many
CDR3 protein: CSARSGRSYEQYF
CDR3 DNA: TGCAGTGCTAGATCGGGGAGGTCCTACGAGCAGTACTTC

V gene: TRBV20-1
D gene: TRBD2
J gene: TRBJ2-7
clone size: NA
CDR3 protein: CSARTSGRGGRGTYEQYF
CDR3 DNA: TGCAGTGCTAGAACTAGCGGGAGGGGCGGGAGGGGGACCTACGAGCAGTACTTC

V gene: TRBV3-1
D gene: NA
J gene: TRBJ1-2
clone size: few
CDR3 protein: CASSRSSGGYTF
CDR3 DNA: TGTGCCAGCAGCCGGTCTTCCGGTGGCTACACCTTC

V gene: TRBV20-1
D gene: NA
J gene: TRBJ2-3
clone size: many
CDR3 protein: CSAREGLRVVADTQYF
CDR3 DNA: TGCAGTGCTAGAGAGGGCCTACGGGTCGTAGCAGATACGCAGTATTTT

V gene: TRBV6-4
D gene: TRBD2
J gene: TRBJ2-7
clone size: NA
CDR3 protein: CASSRHSGSGYEQYF
CDR3 DNA: TGTGCCAGCAGTCGACATAGCGGGAGTGGGTACGAGCAGTACTTC

V gene: TRBV20-1
D gene: NA
J gene: TRBJ2-2
clone size: NA
CDR3 protein: CSASPPPPSTGELFF
CDR3 DNA: TGCAGTGCTAGCCCCCCTCCCCCGTCCACCGGGGAGCTGTTTTTT

V gene: TRBV5-1
D gene: NA
J gene: TRBJ2-5
clone size: few
CDR3 protein: CASSRHGGPQETQYF
CDR3 DNA: TGCGCCAGCAGCCGCCACGGGGGACCCCAAGAGACCCAGTACTTC

V gene: TRBV10-3
D gene: NA
J gene: TRBJ1-2
clone size: many
CDR3 protein: CAISELSGAENYGYTF
CDR3 DNA: TGTGCCATCAGTGAGCTCAGCGGAGCAGAAAACTATGGCTACACCTTC

V gene: TRBV11-2
D gene: NA
J gene: TRBJ2-7
clone size: many
CDR3 protein: CASSFYGAVYEQYF
CDR3 DNA: TGTGCCAGCAGCTTCTACGGGGCTGTCTACGAGCAGTACTTC

V gene: TRBV15
D gene: NA
J gene: TRBJ2-1
clone size: NA
CDR3 protein: CATSPEGGGRPDYNEQFF
CDR3 DNA: TGTGCCACCAGCCCAGAAGGGGGCGGGAGGCCAGACTACAATGAGCAGTTCTTC

V gene: TRBV19
D gene: NA
J gene: TRBJ1-1
clone size: NA
CDR3 protein: CASSIRAGSDTEAFF
CDR3 DNA: TGTGCCAGTAGTATTAGGGCAGGGTCGGACACTGAAGCTTTCTTT